The 29 T cell receptor beta chains below all came from one sample that was sequenced in a study of cytomegalovirus exposure and HLA in healthy donors (TCRdb year 2017). The library came from the immunoSEQ multiplex PCR assay. The multiplex PCR relied on a mix of 60 forward primers for TCR Vbeta segments and 13 reverse primers for TCR Jbeta segments. Imported from immuneACCESS, the table was reduced by TCRdb to in-frame sequences with V and J called. These copies leave out some clones; in studies compared against another copy, an unresolved V gene accounts for under half, and the cause of the remainder is not known. Within this sample are approximately 110,000 clones, with less than 80% of them counted one time only. Of the sample, 6.5% to 8.5% falls within the top ten clones. The source material was PBMCs. All receptors come from a woman aged 45-65 years in good health and CMV-seropositive.

The chain carries TRBV15 and TRBJ1-5; possible D gene TRBD1, 5 bases. Deletions cut 0 bases from V and 1 base from J, with 16 bases between. CDR3 length: 18 amino acids. The germline CDR1 and CDR2 sequences are LNHNV and YYDKDF (reference sequence). CDR3 residues: CATSRDPLGQGSNQPQHF. The CDR3 nucleotides are TGTGCCACCAGCAGAGATCCCCTCGGGCAGGGCAGCAATCAGCCCCAGCATTTT.

This chain's CDR3 is CASSPQGVMASQETQYF. CDR3 in DNA: TGTGCCAGCAGCCCCCAGGGGGTTATGGCCTCCCAAGAGACCCAGTACTTC. The chain carries TRBV7-3 and TRBJ2-5, with 7 bases that match TRBD1. The J segment lost 1 base and the V segment lost 5 bases, leaving 13 bases of the junction unmatched. In germline, CDR1 is SGHTA, CDR2 FQGTGA. This CDR3 comprises 17 residues. Full variable domain (outside the CDR3, taken from reference TRBV7-3 and TRBJ2-5): GAGVSQTPSNKVTEKGKYVELRCDPISGHTALYWYRQSLGQGPEFLIYFQGTGAADDSGLPNDRFFAVRPEGSVSTLKIQRTERGDSAVYLCASSPQGVMASQETQYFGPGTRLLVL.

The gene calls are TRBV6-6 and TRBJ2-7; tentative D call: TRBD1 (5 bases). CDR3 length equals 14 residues. The ends were cut back, 8 bases at V and 3 bases at J, with 17 bases in the middle. Germline CDR1 reads MNHNY; CDR2 reads SVGAGI (reference sequence). This CDR3 is CASCPRVPCYEQYF. CDR3 DNA sequence: TGTGCCAGCTGTCCCAGGGTCCCATGCTACGAGCAGTACTTC.

The rearrangement uses TRBV9 and TRBJ1-6; 7 bases fit TRBD1. V dropped 0 bases and J dropped 7; count of bases not matched to a gene: 4. This CDR3 region has 15 residues. Germline loops: CDR1 SGDLS, CDR2 YYNGEE. The CDR3 coding sequence is TGTGCCAGCAGCGTAGGTAGGGGGCTCAATTCACCCCTCCACTTT. Translated: CASSVGRGLNSPLHF.

V is TRBV19 and J is TRBJ2-7, with TRBD1 matching over 11 bases. Germline trimming cut 5 bases from V and 2 bases from J; bases unmatched to any gene: 5. The CDR3 contains 15 residues. Germline-derived CDR1 and CDR2 are LNHDA and SQIVND (reference sequence). CDR3 sequence: CASSLDRGPPYEQYF. The CDR3 DNA reads as TGTGCCAGTAGTCTGGACAGGGGGCCACCCTACGAGCAGTACTTC.

This clone was seen only a few times. Germline and junction disagree at one end, which may indicate a read error. The chain recombines TRBV27 with TRBJ2-6, with D possibly matching TRBD1 (5 bases). Germline V gene data show CDR1 as MNHEY and CDR2 as SMNVEV (reference sequence). The CDR3 runs 15 residues. The DNA for the CDR3 is TGTGCCAGCAGTTCACAGAGCTCTGGGGCCAACGGCCTGACTTTC. It codes for CASSSQSSGANGLTF.

V and J are TRBV5-4 and TRBJ2-3; 8 bases are shared with TRBD2. With V trimmed by 4 bases and J by 2 bases, 9 bases remained unmatched. Germline V gene sequence: CDR1 SGHNT, CDR2 YYREEE (reference sequence). The CDR3 runs 16 residues. The CDR3 region is CASSLLSGALTDTQYF. For the CDR3, the DNA is TGTGCCAGCAGCCTCCTTAGCGGGGCCCTCACAGATACGCAGTATTTT.

This sequence joins TRBV7-2 and TRBJ2-1, with TRBD2 matching over 12 bases. Germline V gives CDR1 SGHTA, CDR2 FQGNSA. Trimming took 4 bases from V and 9 from J; bases not matched to a gene: 16. The CDR3 length is 18 residues. The CDR3 loop reads CASSSPRALAGGPGEQFF. The CDR3 coding sequence is TGTGCCAGCAGCTCCCCGAGGGCGCTAGCGGGAGGGCCGGGTGAGCAGTTCTTC. Together with reference TRBV7-2 and TRBJ2-1, the CDR3 gives the full variable domain: GAGVSQSPSNKVTEKGKDVELRCDPISGHTALYWYRQSLGQGLEFLIYFQGNSAPDKSGLPSDRFSAERTGGSVSTLTIQRTQQEDSAVYLCASSSPRALAGGPGEQFFGPGTRLTVL.

The chain recombines TRBV11-2 with TRBJ2-1; D is possibly TRBD1 (5 bases). V gave up 2 bases and J gave up 3 bases, with 17 bases separating them. The CDR3 runs 17 residues. CDR1 and CDR2 (germline): SGHAT, FQNNGV. For the CDR3, the DNA is TGTGCCAGCAGCTTAAGGGGTAGACCCCCGGTCTACAATGAGCAGTTCTTC. It codes for CASSLRGRPPVYNEQFF.

In this sample, this clone turned up once. The CDR3 loop is CASSLAGTANTEAFF. CDR3 nucleotide sequence: TGTGCCAGCAGCTTAGCGGGGACAGCGAACACTGAAGCTTTCTTT. The chain links TRBV7-8 to TRBJ1-1; 7 bases line up with TRBD1. Per the germline V gene, CDR1 is SGHVS and CDR2 is FQNEAQ. V lost 0 bases to trimming and J lost 1 base; unmatched junction nucleotides: 2. This CDR3 has 15 residues.

The chain couples TRBV19 to TRBJ2-7, with 13 bases fitting TRBD2. The CDR3 is made up of 15 amino acids. The J segment lost 6 bases and the V segment lost 4 bases, leaving 6 bases of the junction unmatched. The V gene's germline CDR1 is LNHDA and CDR2 SQIVND (reference sequence). The CDR3 protein is CASSTLAGGPGEQYF. DNA for the CDR3: TGTGCCAGTAGTACACTAGCGGGGGGGCCTGGCGAGCAGTACTTC. Supplemented by reference TRBV19 and TRBJ2-7, the full variable domain reads DGGITQSPKYLFRKEGQNVTLSCEQNLNHDAMYWYRQDPGQGLRLIYYSQIVNDFQKGDIAEGYSVSREKKESFPLTVTSAQKNPTAFYLCASSTLAGGPGEQYFGPGTRLTVT.

The chain carries TRBV11-3 and TRBJ1-1; TRBD1 aligns across 10 bases. From germline, CDR1 is SGHNT and CDR2 YENEEA. Germline trimming cut 1 base from V and 7 bases from J; bases unmatched to any gene: 0. The CDR3 has 13 residues. The CDR3 region has the DNA TGTGCCAGCAGCTTAGGGACAGGGGGTGAAGCTTTCTTT. This translates into CASSLGTGGEAFF.

V gene TRBV11-2 combines with J gene TRBJ2-1; D ambiguous. Germline-derived CDR1 and CDR2 are SGHAT and FQNNGV. The CDR3 spans 15 residues. Deletions cut 3 bases from V and 3 bases from J, with 12 bases between. CDR3 residues: CASSLASLVYNEQFF. As DNA, the CDR3 is TGTGCCAGCAGCTTGGCCTCTCTAGTCTACAATGAGCAGTTCTTC.

V gene TRBV5-4 combines with J gene TRBJ2-2, with 10 bases that match TRBD1. CDR1 is SGHNT and CDR2 is YYREEE in the germline V gene (reference sequence). This CDR3 region has 15 residues. Losses at the gene ends were 4 bases for V and 3 bases for J; bases not matched to a gene: 3. CDR3 DNA: TGTGCCAGCAGCCGGGACAGGGGAGACACCGGGGAGCTGTTTTTT. Protein: CASSRDRGDTGELFF.

The chain joins TRBV5-1 to TRBJ2-3, with 9 positions matching TRBD1. CDR1 SGHRS and CDR2 YFSETQ come from the germline V gene. V lost 4 bases to trimming and J lost 2 bases; unmatched junction nucleotides: 8. CDR3 length equals 16 residues. For the CDR3, the DNA is TGCGCCAGCAGCGTAACAGGGGGCGCGGACACAGATACGCAGTATTTT. Translating gives CASSVTGGADTDTQYF.

The sample holds a few counts of this clone. V usage is TRBV2 and J usage is TRBJ2-1; possible D gene TRBD2, 5 bases. V lost 1 base, J lost 10 bases, and 11 bases lay in between. The CDR3 has 13 amino acids. Germline V gene data show CDR1 as SNHLY and CDR2 as FYNNEI. Here the CDR3 DNA reads TGTGCCAGCAGTGAAGAGGGTTGGGAGGAGCAGTTCTTC. Its translation is CASSEEGWEEQFF.

V is TRBV5-4 and J is TRBJ1-1, with D perhaps TRBD1 (6 bases). From germline, CDR1 is SGHNT and CDR2 YYREEE (reference sequence). The CDR3 totals 15 residues. Trimming took off 3 bases at V and 4 bases at J, with 16 bases between the two ends. This chain's CDR3 is CASSSADSRVTEAFF. The CDR3 DNA follows: TGTGCCAGCAGCTCCGCGGACAGCCGGGTCACTGAAGCTTTCTTT.

This clone has more than one count but fewer than ten. The rearrangement links TRBV27 to TRBJ2-7, with a tentative D call TRBD1 (6 bases). Trimming left V 3 bases short and J 2 bases short, with 8 bases between. The germline V gene encodes CDR1 MNHEY and CDR2 SMNVEV (reference sequence). The length of the CDR3 is 13 residues. The DNA for the CDR3 is TGTGCCAGCAGTTTGGGGGCCCCCTACGAGCAGTACTTC. This gives the protein CASSLGAPYEQYF.

This clone was observed a handful of times. This chain uses TRBV9 with TRBJ1-2, with D perhaps TRBD1 (5 bases). The germline V gene has CDR1 SGDLS and CDR2 YYNGEE. V gave up 2 bases and J gave up 6 bases, with 8 bases separating them. The CDR3 has 12 amino acids. CDR3 DNA sequence: TGTGCCAGCAGCGTGGAAGGGGATGGCTACACCTTC. It codes for CASSVEGDGYTF.

This clone has just one count. The rearrangement links TRBV5-4 to TRBJ2-5; tentative D call: TRBD1 (6 bases). V was pared by 4 bases and J by 7 bases, with 20 bases between. The CDR3 is 15 residues long. Germline CDR1 is SGHNT and CDR2 is YYREEE (reference sequence). The DNA for the CDR3 is TGTGCCAGCAGCCAAGGGACACAGGGTACAGGGACCCAGTACTTC. Encoded protein: CASSQGTQGTGTQYF.

This clone was seen once. The J gene is TRBJ1-1, the V gene TRBV2; D not certain. V was trimmed by 4 bases and J by 7 bases, leaving 7 bases between them. This CDR3 is 11 amino acids long. Germline CDR1 reads SNHLY; CDR2 reads FYNNEI. The CDR3 region has the DNA TGTGCCAGCAGTGTGGGAGTTGAAGCTTTCTTT. Its protein product is CASSVGVEAFF.

This clone appeared a few times. At one of its ends the junction is not consistent with the germline gene, which may arise from a read error. The rearrangement links TRBV7-2 to TRBJ2-3; maybe TRBD1 (6 bases). The CDR3 runs 15 residues. Per the germline V gene, CDR1 is SGHTA and CDR2 is FQGNSA. In DNA form, the CDR3 reads TGTGCCAGCAGCCAAGGGGGTAGGGGTACAGCTACGCAGTATTTT. This encodes CASSQGGRGTATQYF.

In its sample, this clone was seen a few times. The chain has TRBV9 and TRBJ2-1, with TRBD2 matching 9 bases. This CDR3 contains 15 residues. Germline V lookup: CDR1 SGDLS, CDR2 YYNGEE. Trimming removed 3 bases from V and 6 bases from J; junction bases left unmatched: 7. DNA of the CDR3: TGTGCCAGCAGCGACGTGGGCGGGAGGGTCAATGAGCAGTTCTTC. Translating it yields CASSDVGGRVNEQFF.

The chain carries TRBV27 and TRBJ2-5, with D possibly TRBD2 on 7 matching bases. V gave up 6 bases and J gave up 7 bases, with 21 bases separating them. In germline, CDR1 is MNHEY, CDR2 SMNVEV (reference sequence). The CDR3 runs to 15 residues. The CDR3 DNA sequence: TGTGCCAGCAGGTCTCGGAGGGGGGGCCCAAGGACCCAGTACTTC. Translated: CASRSRRGGPRTQYF.

V gene TRBV12-2 combines with J gene TRBJ2-3; the table calls TRBD2, which could not be checked here. TRBV12-2 is annotated as a pseudogene. The CDR3 sequence is 16 residues long. CDR3 amino acids: CASRPSHAAGADTQYF. CDR3 in DNA: TGTGCAAGTCGCCCGTCCCATGCAGCGGGAGCAGATACGCAGTATTTT.

CDR3 in amino acids: CASRRVTGGIDTQYF. CDR3 in DNA: TGTGCCAGCAGGCGGGTGACAGGGGGTATAGATACGCAGTATTTT. The chain joins TRBV21-1 to TRBJ2-3; the table's D call, TRBD1, has no DNA check behind it. TRBV21-1 is termed a pseudogene. This CDR3 contains 15 residues.

This clone was counted only a few times. CDR3 amino acids: CASSRDRWLSGANVLTF. The CDR3 coding sequence is TGTGCCAGTAGTAGGGACAGGTGGCTCTCTGGGGCCAACGTCCTGACTTTC. This chain connects TRBV19 to TRBJ2-6; 8 bases line up with TRBD1. The junction had 5 bases not matched to a gene; V was cut back by 4 bases and J by 0 bases. CDR1 LNHDA and CDR2 SQIVND come from the germline V gene (reference sequence). The CDR3 loop spans 17 amino acids.

CDR3 in amino acids: CASSVQGNTEAFF. The CDR3 nucleotides read TGTGCCAGCAGCGTACAGGGGAACACTGAAGCTTTCTTT. This chain joins TRBV11-3 and TRBJ1-1; a weak D match, TRBD1 (6 bases). The CDR3 runs 13 residues. The germline V gene has CDR1 SGHNT and CDR2 YENEEA. The ends were cut back, 5 bases at V and 1 base at J, with 8 bases in the middle. The complete variable domain, with remaining parts taken from reference TRBV11-3 and TRBJ1-1, reads EAGVVQSPRYKIIEKKQPVAFWCNPISGHNTLYWYLQNLGQGPELLIRYENEEAVDDSQLPKDRFSAERLKGVDSTLKIQPAELGDSAVYLCASSVQGNTEAFFGQGTRLTVV.

The V and J genes are TRBV7-9 and TRBJ1-4; 9 nucleotides match TRBD1. The germline gives CDR1 SEHNR, CDR2 FQNEAQ (reference sequence). CDR3 length: 14 residues. Unmatched junction bases numbered 3, after V lost 5 bases and J lost 5 bases. The CDR3 DNA reads TGTGCCAGCAGCCCCGGACAGGGGAATGAAAAACTGTTTTTT. This codes for CASSPGQGNEKLFF.